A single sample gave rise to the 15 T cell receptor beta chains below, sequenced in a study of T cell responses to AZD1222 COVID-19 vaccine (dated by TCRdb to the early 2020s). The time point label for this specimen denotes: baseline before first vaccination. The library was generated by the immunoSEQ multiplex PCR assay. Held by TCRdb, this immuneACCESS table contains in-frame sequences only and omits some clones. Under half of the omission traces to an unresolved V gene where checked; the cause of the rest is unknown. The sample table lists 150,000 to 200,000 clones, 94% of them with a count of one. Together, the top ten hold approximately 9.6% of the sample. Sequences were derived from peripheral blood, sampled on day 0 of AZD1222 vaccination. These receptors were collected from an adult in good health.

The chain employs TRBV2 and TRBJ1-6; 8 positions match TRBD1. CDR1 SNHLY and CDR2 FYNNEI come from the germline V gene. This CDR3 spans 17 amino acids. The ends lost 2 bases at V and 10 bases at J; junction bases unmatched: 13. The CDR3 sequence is CASSESGGGRGRSPLHF. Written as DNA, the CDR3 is TGTGCCAGCAGTGAATCCGGGGGTGGCAGGGGGCGATCACCCCTCCACTTT.

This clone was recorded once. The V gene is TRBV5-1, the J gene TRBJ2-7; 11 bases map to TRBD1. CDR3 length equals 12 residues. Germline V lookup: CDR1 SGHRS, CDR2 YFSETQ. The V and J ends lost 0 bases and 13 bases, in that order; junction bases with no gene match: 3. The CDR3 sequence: CASSLAGQGAYF. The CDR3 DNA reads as TGCGCCAGCAGCTTGGCTGGACAGGGGGCATACTTC.

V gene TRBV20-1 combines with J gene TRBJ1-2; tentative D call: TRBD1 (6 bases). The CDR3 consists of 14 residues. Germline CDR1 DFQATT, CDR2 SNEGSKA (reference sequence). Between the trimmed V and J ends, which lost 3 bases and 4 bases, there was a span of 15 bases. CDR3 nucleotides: TGCAGTGCTAGTAGCGGGGGGCGCGTCTATGGCTACACCTTC. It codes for CSASSGGRVYGYTF.

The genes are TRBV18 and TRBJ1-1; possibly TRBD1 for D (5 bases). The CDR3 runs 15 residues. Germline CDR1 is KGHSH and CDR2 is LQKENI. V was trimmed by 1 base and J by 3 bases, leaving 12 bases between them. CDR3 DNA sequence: TGTGCCAGCTCACCACTTGTAGGGACGCACACTGAAGCTTTCTTT. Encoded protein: CASSPLVGTHTEAFF.

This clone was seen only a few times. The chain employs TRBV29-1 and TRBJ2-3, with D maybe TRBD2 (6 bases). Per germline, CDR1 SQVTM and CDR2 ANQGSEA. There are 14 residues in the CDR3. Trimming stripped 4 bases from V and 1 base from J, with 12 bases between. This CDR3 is CSVGSGVGTDTQYF. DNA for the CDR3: TGCAGCGTTGGGTCGGGAGTCGGCACAGATACGCAGTATTTT.

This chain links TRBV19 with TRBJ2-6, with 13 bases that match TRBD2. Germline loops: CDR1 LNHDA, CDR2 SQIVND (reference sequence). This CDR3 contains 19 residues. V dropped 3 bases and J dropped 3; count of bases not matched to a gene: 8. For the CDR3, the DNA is TGTGCCAGTAGTATCCGGACTAGCGGGAGCTTTGGTGGGGCCAACGTCCTGACTTTC. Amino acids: CASSIRTSGSFGGANVLTF.

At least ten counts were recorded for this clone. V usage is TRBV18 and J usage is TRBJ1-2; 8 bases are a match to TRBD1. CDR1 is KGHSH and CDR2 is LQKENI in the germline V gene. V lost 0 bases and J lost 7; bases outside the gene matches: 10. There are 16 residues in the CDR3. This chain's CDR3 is CASSPPALQGASGYTF. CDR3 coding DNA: TGTGCCAGCTCACCACCAGCTCTGCAGGGGGCCTCTGGCTACACCTTC.

The CDR3 DNA follows: TGTGCCAGCAGTTTAGAGCGGGAGGGAACCGGGGAGCTGTTTTTT. It is translated as CASSLEREGTGELFF. The chain employs TRBV28 and TRBJ2-2; 10 nucleotides agree with TRBD2. Trimming cost V 2 bases and J 5 bases; bases outside gene matches: 2. The germline V gene encodes CDR1 MDHEN and CDR2 SYDVKM. This CDR3 spans 15 amino acids.

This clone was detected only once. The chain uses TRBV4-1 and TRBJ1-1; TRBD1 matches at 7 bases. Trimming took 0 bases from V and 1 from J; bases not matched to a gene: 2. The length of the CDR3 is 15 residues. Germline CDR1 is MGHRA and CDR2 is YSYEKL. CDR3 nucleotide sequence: TGCGCCAGCAGCCAAGAGGACAGGAGGAACACTGAAGCTTTCTTT. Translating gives CASSQEDRRNTEAFF.

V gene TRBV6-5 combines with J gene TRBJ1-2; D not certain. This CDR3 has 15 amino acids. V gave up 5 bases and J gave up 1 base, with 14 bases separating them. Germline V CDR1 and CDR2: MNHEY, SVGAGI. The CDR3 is CASSPQSTFNYGYTF. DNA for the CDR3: TGTGCCAGCAGTCCACAGTCTACCTTTAACTATGGCTACACCTTC.

CDR3 sequence: CASSLGERTEAFF. CDR3 DNA: TGTGCCAGCAGTTTAGGGGAACGGACTGAAGCTTTCTTT. The V and J genes are TRBV28 and TRBJ1-1; D gene ambiguous. The V end lost 2 bases, the J end lost 5 bases, and 9 bases lay between the germline ends. The CDR3 contains 13 residues. Per the germline V gene, CDR1 is MDHEN and CDR2 is SYDVKM.

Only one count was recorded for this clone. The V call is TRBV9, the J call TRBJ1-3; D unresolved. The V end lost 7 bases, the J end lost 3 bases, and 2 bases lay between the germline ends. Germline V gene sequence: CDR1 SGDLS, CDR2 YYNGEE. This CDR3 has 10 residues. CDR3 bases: TGTGCCAGCGGTGGAAACACCATATATTTT. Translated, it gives CASGGNTIYF.

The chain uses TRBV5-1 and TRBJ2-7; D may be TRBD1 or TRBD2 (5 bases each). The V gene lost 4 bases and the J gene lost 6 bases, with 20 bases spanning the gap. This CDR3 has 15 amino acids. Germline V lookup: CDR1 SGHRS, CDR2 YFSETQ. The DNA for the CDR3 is TGCGCCAGCAGCCCCGGGACCCTGAAAATTGGCGAGCAGTACTTC. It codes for CASSPGTLKIGEQYF.

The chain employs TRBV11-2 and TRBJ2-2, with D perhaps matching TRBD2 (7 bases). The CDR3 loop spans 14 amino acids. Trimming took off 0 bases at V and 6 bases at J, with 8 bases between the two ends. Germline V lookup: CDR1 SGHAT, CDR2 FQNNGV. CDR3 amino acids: CASSLDGGPGELFF. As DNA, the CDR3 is TGTGCCAGCAGCTTAGACGGGGGGCCCGGGGAGCTGTTTTTT.

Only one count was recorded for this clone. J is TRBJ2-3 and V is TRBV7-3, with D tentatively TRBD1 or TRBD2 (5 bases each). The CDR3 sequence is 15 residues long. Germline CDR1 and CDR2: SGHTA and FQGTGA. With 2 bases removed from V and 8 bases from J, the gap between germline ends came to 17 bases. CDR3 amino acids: CASSLRGQALGTQYF. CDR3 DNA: TGTGCCAGCAGCTTACGGGGCCAGGCCTTGGGTACGCAGTATTTT.